The 21 T cell receptor beta chains in this list originate from one sample, sequenced in a study of spatial heterogeneity in lung cancer. The study's findings and limits: Tumors with more nonsynonymous mutations had more expanded intratumoral alpha and beta TCRs.

Their target antigens are unknown. Time point reported: sample taken at primary tumor resection. TCRdb fed the 5' RACE reads into MiXCR, producing one record per CDR3 protein. The sample lists 9,500 to 10,000 distinct CDR3 sequences; 6.3% were seen once. The specimen was lung tumor tissue, collected at surgery. These receptors were collected from a female donor with early-stage non-small cell lung cancer.

At least ten counts were recorded for this clonotype. This chain joins TRBV25-1 and TRBJ2-2; D is uncertain. The CDR3 runs to 13 residues. Germline CDR1 reads MGHDK; CDR2 reads SYGVNS. With 3 bases removed from V and 5 bases from J, the gap between germline ends came to 7 bases. CDR3 sequence reads: CASSDGVTGELFF. The CDR3 DNA reads as TGTGCCAGCAGTGACGGTGTTACCGGGGAGCTGTTTTTT.

In its sample, this clonotype was seen a few times. The chain has TRBV11-2 and TRBJ2-3; possible D gene TRBD2, 5 bases. This CDR3 contains 13 residues. Germline assignment: CDR1 SGHAT and CDR2 FQNNGV. V was cut by 5 bases and J by 3 bases, with 9 bases left in between. The chain's CDR3 is CASSDYFTDTQYF. The CDR3, as DNA: TGTGCCAGCAGCGACTACTTTACAGATACGCAGTATTTT.

This clonotype was detected a few times. The chain carries TRBV14 and TRBJ1-5; D not certain. CDR1 SGHDN and CDR2 FVKESK come from the germline V gene. This CDR3 region has 15 residues. V was shortened by 2 bases and J by 0 bases, with 8 bases between the two germline ends. CDR3 in amino acids: CASSQPGTSNQPQHF. CDR3 nucleotide sequence: TGTGCCAGCAGCCAACCGGGAACTAGCAATCAGCCCCAGCATTTT.

V and J are TRBV6-5 and TRBJ2-7; 7 nucleotides agree with TRBD2. The junction had 5 bases not matched to a gene; V was cut back by 0 bases and J by 3 bases. From germline, CDR1 is MNHEY and CDR2 SVGAGI. The CDR3 spans 15 residues. CDR3 in DNA: TGTGCCAGCAGTTACTCGGGAGGGGTCGGCTACGAGCAGTACTTC. It is translated as CASSYSGGVGYEQYF.

This clonotype counts as medium-sized. The chain has TRBV7-9 and TRBJ2-5; 12 nucleotides line up with TRBD2. From germline, CDR1 is SEHNR and CDR2 FQNEAQ (reference sequence). The trim removed 2 bases at V and 6 bases at J, leaving 10 bases unmatched. The CDR3 runs to 17 residues. The CDR3 here is CASSLPPLAGGSKTQYF. CDR3 bases: TGTGCCAGCAGCTTACCGCCACTAGCGGGGGGTTCCAAGACCCAGTACTTC.

Many counts were recorded for this clonotype. The chain has TRBV5-1 and TRBJ2-2, with TRBD1 matching 11 bases. Per the germline V gene, CDR1 is SGHRS and CDR2 is YFSETQ. The CDR3 covers 17 residues. The trim removed 3 bases at V and 7 bases at J, leaving 11 bases unmatched. The CDR3 DNA follows: TGCGCCAGCAGCTCGACCCCCGGGACAGGGGGAATCGGGGAGCTGTTTTTT. This translates into CASSSTPGTGGIGELFF. The entire variable domain, with the rest obtained from reference TRBV5-1 and TRBJ2-2, is as follows: KAGVTQTPRYLIKTRGQQVTLSCSPISGHRSVSWYQQTPGQGLQFLFEYFSETQRNKGNFPGRFSGRQFSNSRSEMNVSTLELGDSALYLCASSSTPGTGGIGELFFGEGSRLTVL.

V and J are TRBV7-2 and TRBJ2-3; D uncertain. This CDR3 has 16 amino acids. Germline CDR1 is SGHTA and CDR2 is FQGNSA. V gave up 5 bases and J gave up 0 bases, with 15 bases separating them. CDR3 nucleotide sequence: TGTGCCAGCAGCCCTGCCCCACTTCTAAGCACAGATACGCAGTATTTT. This gives the protein CASSPAPLLSTDTQYF.

There are many counts of this clonotype. CDR3 amino acids: CASSPNQNPTTNEKLFF. CDR3 DNA sequence: TGTGCCAGCTCACCGAACCAAAACCCCACGACTAATGAAAAACTGTTTTTT. The chain recombines TRBV18 with TRBJ1-4, with D hard to call. V lost 3 bases, J lost 2 bases, and 16 bases lay in between. Germline lookup yields CDR1 KGHSH and CDR2 LQKENI. The CDR3 runs 17 residues.

This clonotype ranks as medium-sized. The J gene is TRBJ2-1, the V gene TRBV6-2 or TRBV6-3, with unresolved D. Between the trimmed V and J ends, which lost 2 bases and 9 bases, there was a span of 11 bases. From germline, CDR1 is MNHEY and CDR2 SVGEGT. CDR3 size: 13 residues. Written as DNA, the CDR3 is TGTGCCAGCAGTTACGATCTAGTAGGTGAGCAGTTCTTC. Its protein product is CASSYDLVGEQFF.

At least ten counts were recorded for this clonotype. V and J are TRBV6-2 or TRBV6-3 and TRBJ2-1; D not certain. The CDR3 has 15 residues. CDR1 and CDR2 (germline): MNHEY, SVGEGT. V lost 5 bases and J lost 1, with 12 bases in between. The CDR3 here is CASSNSWPSYNEQFF. CDR3 sequence (DNA): TGTGCCAGCAGTAATAGCTGGCCGTCCTACAATGAGCAGTTCTTC.

This clonotype was recorded a few times. The CDR3: CASSQERGPRTQYF. The CDR3 DNA is TGTGCCAGCAGCCAAGAGAGGGGGCCTCGTACGCAGTATTTT. The rearrangement links TRBV3-1 to TRBJ2-3; the match to TRBD1 covers 7 bases. V was pared by 0 bases and J by 8 bases, with 5 bases of the junction left unmatched. Germline V gene data show CDR1 as LGHDT and CDR2 as YNNKEL (reference sequence). There are 14 residues in the CDR3.

The chain combines TRBV7-2 with TRBJ2-7, with D unclear. The germline V gene has CDR1 SGHTA and CDR2 FQGNSA. V shed 5 bases and J shed 6 bases, with 14 bases lying between them. The CDR3 loop spans 13 amino acids. CDR3 loop: CASSTVPSGEQYV. The CDR3 coding sequence is TGTGCCAGCAGCACGGTCCCTTCGGGCGAGCAGTACGTC.

This clonotype was recorded a few times. The gene calls are TRBV29-1 and TRBJ2-7; D is perhaps TRBD2 (5 bases). Germline V gene lookup returns CDR1 SQVTM and CDR2 ANQGSEA. V lost 4 bases to trimming and J lost 3 bases, with 16 bases between them. The CDR3 runs 14 residues. CDR3 in DNA: TGCAGCGTTGTAAGTCAGGACTTGGGCTACGAGCAGTACTTC. This sequence encodes CSVVSQDLGYEQYF.

By sample share, this clonotype is medium-sized. The V call is TRBV6-2 or TRBV6-3, the J call TRBJ1-5; D gene ambiguous. The CDR3 has 12 residues. Trimming left V 3 bases short and J 7 bases short, with 7 bases between. The V gene's germline CDR1 is MNHEY and CDR2 SVGEGT. The CDR3 bases are TGTGCCAGCAGTTATCGCCTCCAGCCCCAGCATTTT. As protein: CASSYRLQPQHF.

This clonotype was observed at least ten times. V is TRBV7-2 and J is TRBJ2-2; TRBD1 matches 7 bases. CDR1 and CDR2 (germline): SGHTA, FQGNSA. Losses at the gene ends were 5 bases for V and 8 bases for J; bases not matched to a gene: 5. This CDR3 has 13 residues. CDR3 nucleotides: TGTGCCAGCAGCCGCGACAGGGTTGGGGAGCTGTTTTTT. Translating gives CASSRDRVGELFF.

This clonotype showed up many times. The rearrangement uses TRBV29-1 and TRBJ2-1; the D call may be TRBD1 or TRBD2 (6 bases each). The CDR3 spans 13 residues. Trimming shortened V by 8 bases and J by 5 bases, and 16 bases separated the two germline ends. In germline, CDR1 is SQVTM, CDR2 ANQGSEA. The DNA for the CDR3 is TGCAGCACCCGAGGGGGGAGCGACAATGAGCAGTTCTTC. This gives the protein CSTRGGSDNEQFF.

This clonotype was recorded many times. V gene TRBV20-1 combines with J gene TRBJ1-6; D not resolved. This CDR3 has 17 amino acids. V was clipped by 0 bases and J by 0 bases, with 12 bases between them. Germline V CDR1 and CDR2: DFQATT, SNEGSKA (reference sequence). The CDR3, as DNA: TGCAGTGCTAGAGATGTCGCGTTAGACTCCTATAATTCACCCCTCCACTTT. It codes for CSARDVALDSYNSPLHF.

By share, this clonotype counts as large. This chain connects TRBV7-9 to TRBJ1-2; D gene uncertain. V was clipped by 4 bases and J by 2 bases, with 5 bases between them. The CDR3 is 12 amino acids. Looked up from germline, CDR1 is SEHNR and CDR2 is FQNEAQ (reference sequence). CDR3 nucleotides: TGTGCCAGCAGCTCATCAAACTATGGCTACACCTTC. Protein product: CASSSSNYGYTF.

This clonotype showed up just a few times. This CDR3 is CSVETRKSNEQFF. The CDR3, as DNA: TGCAGCGTTGAAACTCGGAAGAGCAATGAGCAGTTCTTC. The chain couples TRBV29-1 to TRBJ2-1, with D hard to call. The CDR3 covers 13 residues. Germline CDR1 and CDR2: SQVTM and ANQGSEA. With 2 bases removed from V and 6 bases from J, the gap between germline ends came to 11 bases.

This clonotype is medium-sized by share. The chain combines TRBV5-4 with TRBJ1-2; a weak D match, TRBD1 (5 bases). Trimming pared 0 bases from V and 5 bases from J, leaving 8 bases between. The CDR3 totals 13 residues. Germline loops: CDR1 SGHNT, CDR2 YYREEE (reference sequence). Written as DNA, the CDR3 is TGTGCCAGCAGCTTGGGACAGAAATATGGCTACACCTTC. Amino acids: CASSLGQKYGYTF. Complete variable domain (other parts from reference TRBV5-4 and TRBJ1-2): ETGVTQSPTHLIKTRGQQVTLRCSSQSGHNTVSWYQQALGQGPQFIFQYYREEENGRGNFPPRFSGLQFPNYSSELNVNALELDDSALYLCASSLGQKYGYTFGSGTRLTVV.

This clonotype was seen a handful of times. The chain combines TRBV12-3 or TRBV12-4 with TRBJ2-5; 8 bases map to TRBD2. There are 16 residues in the CDR3. J gave up 2 bases and V 5 bases, and 10 bases lay outside the gene matches. This chain's CDR3 is CASSPERGLGQETQYF. The CDR3 bases are TGTGCCAGCAGTCCAGAGCGGGGGCTGGGGCAAGAGACCCAGTACTTC.